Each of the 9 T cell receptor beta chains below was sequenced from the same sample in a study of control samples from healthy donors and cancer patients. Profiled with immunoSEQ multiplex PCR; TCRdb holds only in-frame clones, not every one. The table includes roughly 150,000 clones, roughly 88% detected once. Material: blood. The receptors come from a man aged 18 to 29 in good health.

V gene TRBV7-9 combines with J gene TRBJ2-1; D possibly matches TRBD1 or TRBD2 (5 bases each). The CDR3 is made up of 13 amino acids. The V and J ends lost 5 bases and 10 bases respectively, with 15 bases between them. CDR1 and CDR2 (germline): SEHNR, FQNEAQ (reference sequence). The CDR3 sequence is CASSPGTLAEQFF. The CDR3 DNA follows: TGTGCCAGCAGCCCGGGGACGCTAGCCGAGCAGTTCTTC.

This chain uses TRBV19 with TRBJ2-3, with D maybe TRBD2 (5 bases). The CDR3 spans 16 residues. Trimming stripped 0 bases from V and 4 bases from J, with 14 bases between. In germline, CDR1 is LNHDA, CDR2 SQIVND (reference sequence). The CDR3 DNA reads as TGTGCCAGTAGTATAGAGAAACTAGGGCGGGCAGATACGCAGTATTTT. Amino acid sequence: CASSIEKLGRADTQYF.

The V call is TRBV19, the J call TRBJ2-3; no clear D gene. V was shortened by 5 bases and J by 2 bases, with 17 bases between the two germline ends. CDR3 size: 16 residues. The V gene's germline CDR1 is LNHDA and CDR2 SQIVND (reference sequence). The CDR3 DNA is TGTGCCAGTAGTTCCAGCCAGGCGTCTTTCACAGATACGCAGTATTTT. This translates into CASSSSQASFTDTQYF.

The CDR3 loop is CASSVGRQPLYNEQFF. The CDR3 nucleotides are TGCGCCAGCAGCGTGGGAAGACAGCCTCTCTACAATGAGCAGTTCTTC. The V call is TRBV5-1, the J call TRBJ2-1; a possible D gene is TRBD1 (5 bases). The CDR3 loop spans 16 amino acids. The germline V and J ends were trimmed by 4 bases and 3 bases, with 17 bases remaining between them. Germline CDR1 and CDR2: SGHRS and YFSETQ.

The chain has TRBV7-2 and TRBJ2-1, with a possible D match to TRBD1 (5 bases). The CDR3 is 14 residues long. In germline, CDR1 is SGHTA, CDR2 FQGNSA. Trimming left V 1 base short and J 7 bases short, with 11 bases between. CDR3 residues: CASSLGTPSNEQFF. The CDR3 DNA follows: TGTGCCAGCAGCTTAGGGACACCCTCGAATGAGCAGTTCTTC.

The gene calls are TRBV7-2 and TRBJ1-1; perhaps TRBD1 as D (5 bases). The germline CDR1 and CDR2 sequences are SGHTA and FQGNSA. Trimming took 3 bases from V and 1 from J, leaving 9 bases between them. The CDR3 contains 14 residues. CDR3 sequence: CASSLGGANTEAFF. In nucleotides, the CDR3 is TGTGCCAGCAGCTTGGGGGGTGCGAACACTGAAGCTTTCTTT.

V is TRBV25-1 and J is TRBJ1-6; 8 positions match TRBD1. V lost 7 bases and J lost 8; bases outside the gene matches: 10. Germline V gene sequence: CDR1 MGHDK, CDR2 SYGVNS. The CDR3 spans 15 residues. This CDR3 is CASTAGQGSHSPLHF. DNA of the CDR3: TGTGCCAGCACAGCCGGACAGGGTAGTCATTCACCCCTCCACTTT.

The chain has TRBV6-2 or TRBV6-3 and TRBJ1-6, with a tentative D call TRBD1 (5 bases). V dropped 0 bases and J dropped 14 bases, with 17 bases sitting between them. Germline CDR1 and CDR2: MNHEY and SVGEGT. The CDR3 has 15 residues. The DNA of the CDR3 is TGTGCCAGCAGTTACTCGGACAATATCGCGGGATCCCTCCACTTT. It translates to CASSYSDNIAGSLHF.

The chain's CDR3 is CASSSQTGGYGYTF. CDR3 bases: TGTGCCAGCAGTTCACAGACAGGGGGGTATGGCTACACCTTC. V is TRBV28 and J is TRBJ1-2; 9 bases fit TRBD1. V gave up 4 bases and J gave up 5 bases; unmatched junction bases: 5. Germline V gives CDR1 MDHEN, CDR2 SYDVKM. CDR3 length: 14 residues.